The clone carrying this TCR beta chain was recorded a few times. The antigen remains undetermined. One junction end disagrees with the germline gene, perhaps due to a read error. The data originate from a study of cytomegalovirus exposure and HLA in healthy donors. Study-level findings and limits: Later analysis demonstrated an association between a missense DCLRE1C variant and TCR beta V- and J-gene trimming. Among TCR beta chains, those listed as cytomegalovirus-associated numbered under 200. By HLA locus, TCR association rates varied in a later analysis, with DRB1 showing the most and HLA-C the fewest.

The CDR3 has 13 amino acids. The germline CDR1 and CDR2 sequences are SNHLY and FYNNEI. Nominal health characterized the donors when sampled, though unrecorded immune exposures were likely. The PCR was carried out with 60 Vbeta primers and 13 Jbeta primers. Data came from immunoSEQ multiplex PCR; TCRdb stores just in-frame clones and leaves some out. The repertoire holds approximately 150,000 clones, with under 70% as singletons. This chain links TRBV2 with TRBJ1-5; D is possibly TRBD1 (6 bases). Sequenced input: PBMCs. The receptor was isolated from a woman in her 40s in good health and CMV-seropositive. Here the CDR3 reads CASSITGNQPQNF. Here the CDR3 DNA reads TGTGCCAGCAGTATCACAGGGAACCAGCCCCAGAATTTT.